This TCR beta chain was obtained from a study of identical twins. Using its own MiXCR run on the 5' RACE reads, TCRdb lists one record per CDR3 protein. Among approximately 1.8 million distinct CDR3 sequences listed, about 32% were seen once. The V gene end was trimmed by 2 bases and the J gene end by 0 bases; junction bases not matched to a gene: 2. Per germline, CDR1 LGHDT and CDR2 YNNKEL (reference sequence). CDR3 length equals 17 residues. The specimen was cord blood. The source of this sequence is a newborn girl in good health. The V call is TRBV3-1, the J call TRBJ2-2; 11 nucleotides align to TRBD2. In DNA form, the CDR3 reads TGTGCCAGCAGCCAACCGGGACTAGCGGCGAACACCGGGGAGCTGTTTTTT. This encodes CASSQPGLAANTGELFF. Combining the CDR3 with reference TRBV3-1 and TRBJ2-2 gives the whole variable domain DTAVSQTPKYLVTQMGNDKSIKCEQNLGHDTMYWYKQDSKKFLKIMFSYNNKELIINETVPNRFSPKSPDKAHLNLHINSLELGDSAVYFCASSQPGLAANTGELFFGEGSRLTVL.